These 7 T cell receptor beta chains came from one sample sequenced in a study of T cell changes during pregnancy in multiple sclerosis. Repertoires were generated with immunoSEQ multiplex PCR, while TCRdb's copy carries only in-frame clones and drops some. The profile shows tens of thousands of clones, approximately 90% of them singletons. The sample in question was CD4+ T cells from peripheral blood mononuclear cells, obtained after pregnancy. The source is a female donor with multiple sclerosis, enrolled in a pregnancy study.

This chain links TRBV19 with TRBJ1-2, with D uncertain. The V gene lost 2 bases and the J gene lost 8 bases, with 12 bases spanning the gap. Germline CDR1 is LNHDA and CDR2 is SQIVND (reference sequence). This CDR3 contains 13 residues. The DNA for the CDR3 is TGTGCCAGTAGTATAACTTCTCTCCGGGGCTACACCTTC. Protein product: CASSITSLRGYTF. Together with reference TRBV19 and TRBJ1-2, the CDR3 gives the full variable domain: DGGITQSPKYLFRKEGQNVTLSCEQNLNHDAMYWYRQDPGQGLRLIYYSQIVNDFQKGDIAEGYSVSREKKESFPLTVTSAQKNPTAFYLCASSITSLRGYTFGSGTRLTVV.

The J gene is TRBJ2-1, the V gene TRBV15; TRBD2 aligns across 7 bases. The CDR3 extends over 15 amino acids. Germline CDR1 LNHNV, CDR2 YYDKDF (reference sequence). The V gene end was trimmed by 2 bases and the J gene end by 5 bases; junction bases not matched to a gene: 6. The CDR3 is CATSRNGLENNEQFF. CDR3 nucleotides: TGTGCCACCAGCAGAAATGGACTAGAGAACAATGAGCAGTTCTTC.

The genes are TRBV7-2 and TRBJ1-5; 7 nucleotides agree with TRBD1. The J segment lost 2 bases and the V segment lost 6 bases, leaving 4 bases of the junction unmatched. Germline-derived CDR1 and CDR2 are SGHTA and FQGNSA. There are 14 residues in the CDR3. CDR3 protein: CASSRDSGNQPQHF. DNA of the CDR3: TGTGCCAGCAGTCGGGACAGCGGCAATCAGCCCCAGCATTTT.

The chain links TRBV7-3 to TRBJ2-2, with 7 positions matching TRBD1. The germline CDR1 and CDR2 sequences are SGHTA and FQGTGA. The CDR3 is 14 amino acids. J gave up 6 bases and V 5 bases, and 6 bases lay outside the gene matches. The chain's CDR3 is CASSHTTGAGELFF. Written as DNA, the CDR3 is TGTGCCAGCAGCCACACTACAGGGGCCGGGGAGCTGTTTTTT.

The genes are TRBV2 and TRBJ2-3, with TRBD2 matching 9 bases. The germline V gene has CDR1 SNHLY and CDR2 FYNNEI. With V trimmed by 8 bases and J by 1 base, 4 bases remained unmatched. This CDR3 is 14 amino acids long. CDR3 sequence reads: CASLAGEGTDTQYF. CDR3 DNA: TGTGCCAGCTTAGCGGGAGAGGGCACAGATACGCAGTATTTT.

The V call is TRBV9, the J call TRBJ2-7; D ambiguous. CDR1 SGDLS and CDR2 YYNGEE come from the germline V gene. The CDR3 is 14 amino acids. V was cut by 2 bases and J by 0 bases, with 9 bases left in between. The chain's CDR3 is CASSVMQNSYEQYF. CDR3 coding DNA: TGTGCCAGCAGCGTCATGCAGAACTCCTACGAGCAGTACTTC.

V gene TRBV10-2 combines with J gene TRBJ2-1; 14 nucleotides line up with TRBD2. The germline V gene has CDR1 WSHSY and CDR2 SAAADI. CDR3 length: 16 amino acids. The junction had 4 bases not matched to a gene; V was cut back by 2 bases and J by 7 bases. CDR3 DNA: TGCGCCAGCAGTGAGGGGACTAGCGGGAGAAGGAATGAGCAGTTCTTC. Translating gives CASSEGTSGRRNEQFF.